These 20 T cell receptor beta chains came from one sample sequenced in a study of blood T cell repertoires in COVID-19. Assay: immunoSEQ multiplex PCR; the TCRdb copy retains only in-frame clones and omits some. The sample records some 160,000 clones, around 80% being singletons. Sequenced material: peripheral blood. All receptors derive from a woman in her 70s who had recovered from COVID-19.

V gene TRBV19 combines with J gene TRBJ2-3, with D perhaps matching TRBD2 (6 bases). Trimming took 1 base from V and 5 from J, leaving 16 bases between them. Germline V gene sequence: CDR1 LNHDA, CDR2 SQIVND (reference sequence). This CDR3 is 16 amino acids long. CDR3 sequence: CASSIAGGAFEDTQYF. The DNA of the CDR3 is TGTGCCAGTAGTATAGCTGGCGGGGCCTTTGAAGATACGCAGTATTTT.

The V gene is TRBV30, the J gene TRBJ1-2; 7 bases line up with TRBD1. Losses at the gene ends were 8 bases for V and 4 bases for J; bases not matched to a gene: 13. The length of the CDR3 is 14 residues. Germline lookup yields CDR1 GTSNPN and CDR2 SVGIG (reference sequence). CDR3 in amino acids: CAGGTATSGYGYTF. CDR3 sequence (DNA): TGTGCCGGCGGGACAGCGACATCGGGCTATGGCTACACCTTC.

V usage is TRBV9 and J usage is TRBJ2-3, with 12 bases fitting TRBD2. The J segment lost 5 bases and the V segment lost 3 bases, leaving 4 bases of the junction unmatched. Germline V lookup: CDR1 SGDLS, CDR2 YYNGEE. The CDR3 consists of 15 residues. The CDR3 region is CASSELAGGGDTQYF. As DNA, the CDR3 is TGTGCCAGCAGCGAACTAGCGGGAGGAGGAGATACGCAGTATTTT.

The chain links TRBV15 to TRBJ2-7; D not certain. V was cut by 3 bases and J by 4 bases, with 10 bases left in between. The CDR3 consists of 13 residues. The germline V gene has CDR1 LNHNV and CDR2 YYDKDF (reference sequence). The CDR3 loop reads CATSSPLRYEQYF. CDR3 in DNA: TGTGCCACCAGCAGCCCACTTCGGTACGAGCAGTACTTC.

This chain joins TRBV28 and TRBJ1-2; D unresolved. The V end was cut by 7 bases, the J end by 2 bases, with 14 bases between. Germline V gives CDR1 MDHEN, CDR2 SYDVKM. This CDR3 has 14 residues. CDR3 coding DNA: TGTGCCAGCACCATGGGGAGCTTCAACTATGGCTACACCTTC. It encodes CASTMGSFNYGYTF.

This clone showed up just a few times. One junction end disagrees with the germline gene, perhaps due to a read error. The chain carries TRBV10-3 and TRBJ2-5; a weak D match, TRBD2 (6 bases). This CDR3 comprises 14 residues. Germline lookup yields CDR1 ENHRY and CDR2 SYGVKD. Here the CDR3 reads CAIRASSEEDTQYF. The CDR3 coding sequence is TGTGCCATCCGCGCGTCTAGCGAGGAAGACACCCAGTACTTC.

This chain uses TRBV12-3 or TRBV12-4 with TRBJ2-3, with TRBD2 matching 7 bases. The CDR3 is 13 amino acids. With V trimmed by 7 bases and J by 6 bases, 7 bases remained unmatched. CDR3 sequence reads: CASTHDGGDTQYF. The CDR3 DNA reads TGTGCCAGCACCCACGACGGGGGGGATACGCAGTATTTT.

Written as DNA, the CDR3 is TGTGCCAGCAGCTTAGACAGGGCTAACTATGGCTACACCTTC. Its translation: CASSLDRANYGYTF. The rearrangement links TRBV7-2 to TRBJ1-2, with D perhaps matching TRBD1 (6 bases). V was clipped by 1 base and J by 0 bases, with 6 bases between them. This CDR3 contains 14 residues. Germline V gene data show CDR1 as SGHTA and CDR2 as FQGNSA.

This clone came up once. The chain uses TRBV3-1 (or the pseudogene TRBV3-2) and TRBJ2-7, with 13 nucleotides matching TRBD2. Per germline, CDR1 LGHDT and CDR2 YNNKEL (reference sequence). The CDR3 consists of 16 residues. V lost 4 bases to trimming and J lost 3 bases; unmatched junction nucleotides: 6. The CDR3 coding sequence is TGTGCCAGCAGCCGCGAGGGGACTAGCGGGGTCTACGAGCAGTACTTC. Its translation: CASSREGTSGVYEQYF.

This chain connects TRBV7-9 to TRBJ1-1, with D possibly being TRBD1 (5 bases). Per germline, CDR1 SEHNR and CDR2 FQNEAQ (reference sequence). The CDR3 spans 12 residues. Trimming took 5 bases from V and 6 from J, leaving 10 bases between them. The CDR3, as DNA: TGTGCCAGCAGCCGACGGGGGGCTGAAGCTTTCTTT. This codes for CASSRRGAEAFF.

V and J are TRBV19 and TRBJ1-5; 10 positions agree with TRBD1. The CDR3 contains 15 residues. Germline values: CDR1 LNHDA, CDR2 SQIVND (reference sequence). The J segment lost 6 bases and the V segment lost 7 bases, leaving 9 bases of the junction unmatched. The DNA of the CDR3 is TGTGCCAGTACCCAGACAGGGGGCGCGGGTCAGCCCCAGCATTTT. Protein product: CASTQTGGAGQPQHF.

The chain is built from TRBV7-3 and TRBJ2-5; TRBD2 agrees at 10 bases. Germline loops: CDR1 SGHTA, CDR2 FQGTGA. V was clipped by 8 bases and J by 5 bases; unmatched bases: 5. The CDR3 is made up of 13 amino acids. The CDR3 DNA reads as TGTGCCAGCGCTAGCGGGAGCTTGGAGACCCAGTACTTC. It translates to CASASGSLETQYF.

The CDR3: CASSLAGQGSRGYTF. CDR3 nucleotides: TGTGCCAGCAGCTTGGCCGGGCAGGGTAGTCGGGGCTACACCTTC. This chain uses TRBV5-4 with TRBJ1-2, with a tentative D call TRBD1 (5 bases). Germline assignment: CDR1 SGHNT and CDR2 YYREEE (reference sequence). This CDR3 region has 15 residues. V shed 0 bases and J shed 8 bases, with 17 bases lying between them.

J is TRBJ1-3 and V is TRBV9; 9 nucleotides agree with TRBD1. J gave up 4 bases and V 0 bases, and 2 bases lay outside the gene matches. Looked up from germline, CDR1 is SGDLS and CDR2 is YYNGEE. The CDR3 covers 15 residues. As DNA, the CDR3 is TGTGCCAGCAGCGTAGGGGGACAGGGAGGAAACACCATATATTTT. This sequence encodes CASSVGGQGGNTIYF.

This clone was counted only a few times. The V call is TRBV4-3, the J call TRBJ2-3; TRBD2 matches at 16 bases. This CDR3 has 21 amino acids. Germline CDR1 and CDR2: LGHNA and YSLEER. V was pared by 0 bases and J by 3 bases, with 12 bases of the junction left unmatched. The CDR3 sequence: CASSQESGRGTSGRVTDTQYF. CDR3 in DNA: TGCGCCAGCAGCCAAGAATCTGGCCGGGGGACTAGCGGGAGGGTTACAGATACGCAGTATTTT.

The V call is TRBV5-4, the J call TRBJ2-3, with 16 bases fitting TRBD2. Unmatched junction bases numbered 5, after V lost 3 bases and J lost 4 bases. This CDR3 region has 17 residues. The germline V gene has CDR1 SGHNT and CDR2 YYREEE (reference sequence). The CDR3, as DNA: TGTGCCAGCAGCTGGGGACTAGCGGGAGGGGGCGCAGATACGCAGTATTTT. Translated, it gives CASSWGLAGGGADTQYF.

CDR3 nucleotides: TGTGCCAGCAGCCGGCGGGACCCAGTGGGCTACGAGCAGTACTTC. Encoded protein: CASSRRDPVGYEQYF. This rearrangement joins TRBV3-1 (or the pseudogene TRBV3-2) to TRBJ2-7; a weak D match, TRBD2 (6 bases). Germline V gene data show CDR1 as LGHDT and CDR2 as YNNKEL (reference sequence). V was cut by 4 bases and J by 3 bases, with 16 bases left in between. The CDR3 has 15 amino acids.

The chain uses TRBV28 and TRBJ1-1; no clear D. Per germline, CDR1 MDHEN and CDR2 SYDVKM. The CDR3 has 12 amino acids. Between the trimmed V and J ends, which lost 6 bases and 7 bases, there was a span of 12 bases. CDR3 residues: CASSTSGHEAFF. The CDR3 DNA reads TGTGCCAGCAGCACCAGCGGGCATGAAGCTTTCTTT. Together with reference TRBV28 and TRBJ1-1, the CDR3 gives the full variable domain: DVKVTQSSRYLVKRTGEKVFLECVQDMDHENMFWYRQDPGLGLRLIYFSYDVKMKEKGDIPEGYSVSREKKERFSLILESASTNQTSMYLCASSTSGHEAFFGQGTRLTVV.

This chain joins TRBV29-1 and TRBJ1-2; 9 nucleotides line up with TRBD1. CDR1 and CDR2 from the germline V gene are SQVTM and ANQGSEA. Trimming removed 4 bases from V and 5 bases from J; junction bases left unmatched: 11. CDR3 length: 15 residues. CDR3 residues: CSVADRGAPWYGYTF. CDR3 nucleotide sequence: TGCAGCGTTGCGGACAGGGGTGCCCCGTGGTATGGCTACACCTTC. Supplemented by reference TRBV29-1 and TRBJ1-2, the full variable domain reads SAVISQKPSRDICQRGTSLTIQCQVDSQVTMMFWYRQQPGQSLTLIATANQGSEATYESGFVIDKFPISRPNLTFSTLTVSNMSPEDSSIYLCSVADRGAPWYGYTFGSGTRLTVV.

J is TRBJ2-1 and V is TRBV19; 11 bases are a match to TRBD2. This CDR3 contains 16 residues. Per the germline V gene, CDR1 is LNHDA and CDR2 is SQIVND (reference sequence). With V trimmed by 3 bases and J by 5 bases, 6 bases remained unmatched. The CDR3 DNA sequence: TGTGCCAGTAGTATTCTAGCGGGAGGCGGGGACAATGAGCAGTTCTTC. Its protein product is CASSILAGGGDNEQFF.